This TCR beta chain originates from a study of blood T cell repertoires in COVID-19. Profiled with immunoSEQ multiplex PCR; TCRdb holds only in-frame clones, not every one. The sample holds approximately 25,000 clones, roughly 94% seen once. This CDR3 is built from 17 residues. Germline CDR1 MNHEY, CDR2 SMNVEV (reference sequence). Sequences were obtained from peripheral blood. The chain couples TRBV27 to TRBJ2-1, with 10 bases identical to TRBD2. This receptor was taken from a man between 70 and 80 years old with active COVID-19. The CDR3 region is CPPSSYSGRGIYNEQFF. The CDR3 DNA follows: TGTCCTCCGTCATCCTACAGCGGGAGGGGGATTTACAATGAGCAGTTCTTC.